Listed here are 27 T cell receptor beta chains from one sample, sequenced in a study of cytomegalovirus exposure and HLA in healthy donors. Profiled with immunoSEQ multiplex PCR; TCRdb holds only in-frame clones, not every one. The table has about 260,000 clones, less than 95% seen once; the top ten hold 2.5% to 3.5%. What was sequenced was PBMCs. The receptors were sampled from a woman in her 30s in good health and CMV-seronegative.

Remarks on this clone: Other DNA sequences within the sample encode an identical CDR3. This rearrangement joins TRBV5-1 to TRBJ2-5; D is ambiguous. Germline CDR1 and CDR2: SGHRS and YFSETQ. Trimming took off 0 bases at V and 5 bases at J, with 5 bases between the two ends. The CDR3 runs 12 residues. The CDR3 DNA reads as TGCGCCAGCAGCTTGGTCGGGGAGACCCAGTACTTC. Translated, it gives CASSLVGETQYF.

The V and J genes are TRBV10-3 and TRBJ2-7; possibly TRBD1 for D (6 bases). The CDR3 length is 12 residues. The V and J ends lost 6 bases and 7 bases respectively, with 13 bases between them. CDR1 and CDR2 from the germline V gene are ENHRY and SYGVKD. CDR3: CAIRQGSEEQYF. The DNA for the CDR3 is TGTGCCATCAGGCAGGGGTCAGAGGAGCAGTACTTC.

This rearrangement joins TRBV5-1 to TRBJ1-2; 12 bases are a match to TRBD1. The V gene end was trimmed by 3 bases and the J gene end by 5 bases; junction bases not matched to a gene: 11. CDR1 and CDR2 (germline): SGHRS, YFSETQ. The CDR3 is 17 residues long. The chain's CDR3 is CASSSSGTGGAGYGYTF. The CDR3 bases are TGCGCCAGCAGCTCATCCGGGACAGGGGGCGCGGGTTATGGCTACACCTTC.

The chain combines TRBV5-1 with TRBJ2-2, with TRBD1 matching over 8 bases. Unmatched junction bases numbered 11, after V lost 5 bases and J lost 2 bases. The CDR3 loop spans 17 amino acids. Looked up from germline, CDR1 is SGHRS and CDR2 is YFSETQ. The CDR3 DNA reads as TGCGCCAGCAGACAAGGACAGGGTAGACGAAACACCGGGGAGCTGTTTTTT. Translated, it gives CASRQGQGRRNTGELFF.

The V gene is TRBV2, the J gene TRBJ1-4; no clear D. The CDR3 totals 13 residues. V shed 11 bases and J shed 2 bases, with 12 bases lying between them. CDR1 and CDR2 from the germline V gene are SNHLY and FYNNEI. The CDR3 sequence: CASQPPTNEKLFF. The CDR3 nucleotides read TGTGCCTCCCAACCACCCACTAATGAAAAACTGTTTTTT.

The chain employs TRBV6-5 and TRBJ1-4; no firm D call. V was pared by 4 bases and J by 0 bases, with 9 bases between. The CDR3 consists of 15 residues. Germline V lookup: CDR1 MNHEY, CDR2 SVGAGI. As DNA, the CDR3 is TGTGCCAGCAGTTCCTTACCTACAACTAATGAAAAACTGTTTTTT. Its protein is CASSSLPTTNEKLFF.

CDR3 residues: CASSYSRGYNEKLFF. The CDR3 DNA follows: TGTGCCAGCAGTTACTCGAGGGGCTATAATGAAAAACTGTTTTTT. The V and J genes are TRBV6-5 and TRBJ1-4; D possibly corresponds to TRBD1 (5 bases). Germline lookup yields CDR1 MNHEY and CDR2 SVGAGI. V lost 0 bases, J lost 4 bases, and 9 bases lay in between. The CDR3 spans 15 residues.

The chain joins TRBV9 to TRBJ2-5; 12 positions match TRBD2. The junction had 3 bases not matched to a gene; V was cut back by 4 bases and J by 2 bases. The CDR3 totals 15 residues. CDR1 is SGDLS and CDR2 is YYNGEE in the germline V gene. The CDR3 DNA reads as TGTGCCAGCAGCTTCGGACTAGCGGGGCAAGAGACCCAGTACTTC. Encoded protein: CASSFGLAGQETQYF.

V is TRBV9 and J is TRBJ2-5, with TRBD2 matching over 13 bases. The CDR3 length is 15 residues. Germline CDR1 SGDLS, CDR2 YYNGEE. With 2 bases clipped from V and 3 bases from J, the junction kept 1 base outside the gene matches. In DNA form, the CDR3 reads TGTGCCAGCAGCGTTACTAGCGGGAGGGAAGAGACCCAGTACTTC. This encodes CASSVTSGREETQYF.

This chain uses TRBV6-5 with TRBJ2-1, with D possibly matching TRBD2 (6 bases). The V gene's germline CDR1 is MNHEY and CDR2 SVGAGI. CDR3 size: 15 residues. Between the trimmed V and J ends, which lost 3 bases and 7 bases, there was a span of 16 bases. CDR3 sequence: CASSYVGGGWNEQFF. The CDR3, as DNA: TGTGCCAGCAGTTATGTGGGAGGAGGGTGGAATGAGCAGTTCTTC.

The chain has TRBV10-1 and TRBJ2-3, with D possibly TRBD2 on 5 matching bases. The CDR3 loop spans 13 amino acids. From germline, CDR1 is WNHNN and CDR2 SYGVQD (reference sequence). The CDR3 DNA reads as TGCGCTCTCCGGGGTGCCTCCACAGATACGCAGTATTTT. It is translated as CALRGASTDTQYF.

The CDR3 nucleotides are TGTGCCAGCAGCTTAGCTGGAGTCAGGCAAGGTGAGCAGTTCTTC. Amino acids: CASSLAGVRQGEQFF. The rearrangement joins TRBV7-6 to TRBJ2-1; D unresolved. The CDR3 is made up of 15 amino acids. The V end was cut by 0 bases, the J end by 9 bases, with 15 bases between. Germline CDR1 and CDR2: SGHVS and FNYEAQ.

V is TRBV2 and J is TRBJ1-5; maybe TRBD1 (6 bases). This CDR3 has 14 residues. V was shortened by 4 bases and J by 1 base, with 8 bases between the two germline ends. The germline gives CDR1 SNHLY, CDR2 FYNNEI. CDR3 sequence reads: CASSGTASNQPQHF. CDR3 in DNA: TGTGCCAGCAGTGGGACAGCAAGCAATCAGCCCCAGCATTTT.

This clone was found once. The chain employs TRBV19 and TRBJ1-5, with D uncertain. Trimming stripped 3 bases from V and 0 bases from J, with 9 bases between. The CDR3 totals 15 residues. Per germline, CDR1 LNHDA and CDR2 SQIVND (reference sequence). In DNA form, the CDR3 reads TGTGCCAGTAGTATGACGCTTGATAGCAATCAGCCCCAGCATTTT. Translated: CASSMTLDSNQPQHF.

CDR3 in DNA: TGTGCCAGCAGCCAAGAATTTTGGCTAGAGTACAATGAGCAGTTCTTC. Translated, it gives CASSQEFWLEYNEQFF. The chain joins TRBV4-2 to TRBJ2-1; D is ambiguous. CDR3 length: 16 residues. Germline V CDR1 and CDR2: LGHNA, YNFKEQ. Between the trimmed V and J ends, which lost 0 bases and 4 bases, there was a span of 13 bases.

The chain employs TRBV11-3 and TRBJ2-7, with 10 bases fitting TRBD2. CDR1 SGHNT and CDR2 YENEEA come from the germline V gene. Trimming removed 3 bases from V and 4 bases from J; junction bases left unmatched: 3. The CDR3 is 14 residues long. The CDR3 region is CASSFTSGIYEQYF. Written as DNA, the CDR3 is TGTGCCAGCAGCTTTACTAGCGGGATTTACGAGCAGTACTTC.

V gene TRBV2 combines with J gene TRBJ2-3; 8 bases line up with TRBD2. With V trimmed by 3 bases and J by 2 bases, 4 bases remained unmatched. The germline V gene has CDR1 SNHLY and CDR2 FYNNEI. This CDR3 contains 15 residues. The CDR3 coding sequence is TGTGCCAGCAGTGATGGCGGGAGGTTCACAGATACGCAGTATTTT. This sequence encodes CASSDGGRFTDTQYF.

The genes are TRBV28 and TRBJ2-2; possible D gene TRBD2, 6 bases. The length of the CDR3 is 15 residues. V lost 3 bases and J lost 2, with 10 bases in between. Germline V gene sequence: CDR1 MDHEN, CDR2 SYDVKM. The CDR3 region is CASSLGTANTGELFF. The CDR3 DNA reads as TGTGCCAGCAGTTTGGGGACTGCTAACACCGGGGAGCTGTTTTTT.

This clone was picked up a small number of times. The rearrangement links TRBV2 to TRBJ1-2; D gene ambiguous. Germline V gene data show CDR1 as SNHLY and CDR2 as FYNNEI. CDR3 length: 13 residues. V was trimmed by 5 bases and J by 4 bases, leaving 11 bases between them. The CDR3 reads CASSRTVAYGYTF. The DNA for the CDR3 is TGTGCCAGCAGTAGGACGGTAGCCTATGGCTACACCTTC.

Only one count was recorded for this clone. The chain combines TRBV4-1 with TRBJ1-1; D is possibly TRBD1 (6 bases). The CDR3 totals 15 residues. The V gene lost 4 bases and the J gene lost 5 bases, with 17 bases spanning the gap. Germline V gene lookup returns CDR1 MGHRA and CDR2 YSYEKL. The CDR3, as DNA: TGCGCCAGCAGCCTCAATCTGGGGGCGCGAACTGAAGCTTTCTTT. Protein product: CASSLNLGARTEAFF.

The rearrangement joins TRBV5-1 to TRBJ2-3, with D maybe TRBD1 (6 bases). The CDR3 has 15 amino acids. Germline V CDR1 and CDR2: SGHRS, YFSETQ. V was cut by 0 bases and J by 2 bases, with 10 bases left in between. CDR3 nucleotides: TGCGCCAGCAGCTTGGGGACAGCTGTCACAGATACGCAGTATTTT. This encodes CASSLGTAVTDTQYF.

The J gene is TRBJ1-1, the V gene TRBV9, with a weak D call TRBD1 (5 bases). V gave up 4 bases and J gave up 3 bases, with 16 bases separating them. Germline V gene lookup returns CDR1 SGDLS and CDR2 YYNGEE. The CDR3 spans 15 residues. CDR3 DNA: TGTGCCAGCAGCCTTAGGGGACGGTCCGACACTGAAGCTTTCTTT. Its protein is CASSLRGRSDTEAFF.

V usage is TRBV2 and J usage is TRBJ2-1; D is undetermined. This CDR3 is built from 15 residues. The V and J ends lost 2 bases and 9 bases respectively, with 17 bases between them. Germline loops: CDR1 SNHLY, CDR2 FYNNEI. This chain's CDR3 is CASSEWYGEYAEQFF. In DNA form, the CDR3 reads TGTGCCAGCAGTGAATGGTACGGTGAGTATGCTGAGCAGTTCTTC.

The CDR3 nucleotides are TGTGCCAGCAGCGCCGACCACCAGGCTCCCCCTGAAGCTTTCTTT. Protein product: CASSADHQAPPEAFF. This chain links TRBV9 with TRBJ1-1; D ambiguous. Trimming took 3 bases from V and 6 from J, leaving 18 bases between them. Germline loops: CDR1 SGDLS, CDR2 YYNGEE. This CDR3 has 15 residues. Drawing the rest from reference TRBV9 and TRBJ1-1, the complete variable domain is DSGVTQTPKHLITATGQRVTLRCSPRSGDLSVYWYQQSLDQGLQFLIQYYNGEERAKGNILERFSAQQFPDLHSELNLSSLELGDSALYFCASSADHQAPPEAFFGQGTRLTVV.

The rearrangement links TRBV7-3 to TRBJ2-1, with TRBD2 matching over 10 bases. Germline V gives CDR1 SGHTA, CDR2 FQGTGA. The CDR3 loop spans 15 amino acids. V lost 5 bases to trimming and J lost 7 bases; unmatched junction nucleotides: 8. CDR3 protein: CASSPGLAVFNEQFF. The CDR3, as DNA: TGTGCCAGCAGCCCCGGACTAGCGGTCTTTAATGAGCAGTTCTTC.

The chain has TRBV28 and TRBJ1-3; D possibly corresponds to TRBD1 (5 bases). Per germline, CDR1 MDHEN and CDR2 SYDVKM. The length of the CDR3 is 15 residues. Trimming took 6 bases from V and 4 from J, leaving 16 bases between them. The CDR3 region has the DNA TGTGCCAGCAGAACTCAGGGAACTGCGGGAAACACCATATATTTT. Translated, it gives CASRTQGTAGNTIYF.

The V gene is TRBV15, the J gene TRBJ2-2; a possible D gene is TRBD2 (6 bases). The CDR3 has 13 amino acids. Germline lookup yields CDR1 LNHNV and CDR2 YYDKDF (reference sequence). The CDR3 loop reads CASRSREAGELFF. The CDR3 DNA sequence: TGTGCGTCACGTTCGAGGGAGGCCGGGGAGCTGTTTTTT.